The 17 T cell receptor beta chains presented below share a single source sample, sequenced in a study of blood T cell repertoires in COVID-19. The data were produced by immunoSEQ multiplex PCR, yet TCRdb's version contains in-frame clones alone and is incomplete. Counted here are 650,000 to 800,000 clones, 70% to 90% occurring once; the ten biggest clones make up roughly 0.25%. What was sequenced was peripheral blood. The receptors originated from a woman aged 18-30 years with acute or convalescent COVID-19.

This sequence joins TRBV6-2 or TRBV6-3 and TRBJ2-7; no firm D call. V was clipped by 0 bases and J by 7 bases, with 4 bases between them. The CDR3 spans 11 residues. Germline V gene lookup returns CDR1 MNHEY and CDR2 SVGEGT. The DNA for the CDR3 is TGTGCCAGCAGTTACTCTTCGGAGCAGTACTTC. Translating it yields CASSYSSEQYF.

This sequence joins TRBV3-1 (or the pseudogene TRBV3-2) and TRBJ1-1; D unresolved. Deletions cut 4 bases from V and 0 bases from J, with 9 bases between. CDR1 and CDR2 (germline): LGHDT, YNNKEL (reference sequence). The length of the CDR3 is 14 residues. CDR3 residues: CASSRGLLNTEAFF. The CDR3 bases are TGTGCCAGCAGCCGCGGCTTATTGAACACTGAAGCTTTCTTT.

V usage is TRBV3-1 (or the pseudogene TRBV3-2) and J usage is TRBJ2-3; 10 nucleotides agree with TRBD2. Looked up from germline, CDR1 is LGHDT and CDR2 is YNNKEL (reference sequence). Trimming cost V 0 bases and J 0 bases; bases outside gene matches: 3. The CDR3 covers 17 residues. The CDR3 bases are TGTGCCAGCAGCCAAGATCTAGCGGGGGTTAGCACAGATACGCAGTATTTT. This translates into CASSQDLAGVSTDTQYF.

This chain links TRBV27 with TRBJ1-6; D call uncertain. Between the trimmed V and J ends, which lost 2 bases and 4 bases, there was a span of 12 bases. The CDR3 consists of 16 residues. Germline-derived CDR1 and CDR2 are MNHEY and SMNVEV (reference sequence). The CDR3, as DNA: TGTGCCAGCAGTTTAGACCCCAGGTCTTATAATTCACCCCTCCACTTT. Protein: CASSLDPRSYNSPLHF.

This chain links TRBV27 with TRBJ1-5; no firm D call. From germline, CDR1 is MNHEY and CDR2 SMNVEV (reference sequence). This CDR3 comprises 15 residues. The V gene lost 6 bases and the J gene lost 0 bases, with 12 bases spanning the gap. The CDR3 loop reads CASRRDPYSNQPQHF. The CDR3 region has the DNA TGTGCCAGCAGGAGGGATCCTTATAGCAATCAGCCCCAGCATTTT.

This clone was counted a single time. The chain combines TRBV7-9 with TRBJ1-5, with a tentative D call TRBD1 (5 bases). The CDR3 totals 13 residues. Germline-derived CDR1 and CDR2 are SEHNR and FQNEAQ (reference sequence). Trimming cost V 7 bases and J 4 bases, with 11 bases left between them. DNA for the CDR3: TGTGCCAGCACCTTTGGACAAAATCAGCCCCAGCATTTT. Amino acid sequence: CASTFGQNQPQHF.

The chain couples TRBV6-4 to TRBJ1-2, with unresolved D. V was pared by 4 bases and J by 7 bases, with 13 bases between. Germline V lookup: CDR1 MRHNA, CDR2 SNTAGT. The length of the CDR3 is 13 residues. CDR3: CASSALPQRGYTF. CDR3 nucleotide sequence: TGTGCCAGCAGTGCCCTCCCTCAGCGTGGCTACACCTTC.

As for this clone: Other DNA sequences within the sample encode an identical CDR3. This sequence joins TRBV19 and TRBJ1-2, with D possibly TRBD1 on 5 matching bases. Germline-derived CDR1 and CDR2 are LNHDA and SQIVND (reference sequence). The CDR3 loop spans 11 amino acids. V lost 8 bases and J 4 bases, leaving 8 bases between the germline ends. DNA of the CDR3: TGTGCCAGTTCGGGGGGCTATGGCTACACCTTC. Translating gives CASSGGYGYTF.

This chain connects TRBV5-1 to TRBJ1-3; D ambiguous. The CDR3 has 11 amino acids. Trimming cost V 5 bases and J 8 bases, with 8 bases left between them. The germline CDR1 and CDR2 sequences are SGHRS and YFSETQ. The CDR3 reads CASSPGDTIYF. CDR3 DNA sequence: TGCGCCAGCAGTCCCGGGGACACCATATATTTT.

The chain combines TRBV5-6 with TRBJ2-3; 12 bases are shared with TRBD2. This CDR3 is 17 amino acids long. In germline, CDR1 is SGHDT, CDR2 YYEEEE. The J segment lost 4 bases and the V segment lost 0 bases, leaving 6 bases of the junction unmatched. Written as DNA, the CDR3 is TGTGCCAGCAGCTTGGCTGTGGCTAGCGGGGGGGCAGATACGCAGTATTTT. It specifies CASSLAVASGGADTQYF.

The CDR3: CASSELGGGTDTQYF. The CDR3 DNA reads TGTGCCAGCAGTGAATTGGGGGGGGGAACAGATACGCAGTATTTT. V gene TRBV6-1 combines with J gene TRBJ2-3; 7 bases match TRBD2. This CDR3 has 15 residues. Germline V lookup: CDR1 MNHNS, CDR2 SASEGT. The junction had 5 bases not matched to a gene; V was cut back by 2 bases and J by 3 bases.

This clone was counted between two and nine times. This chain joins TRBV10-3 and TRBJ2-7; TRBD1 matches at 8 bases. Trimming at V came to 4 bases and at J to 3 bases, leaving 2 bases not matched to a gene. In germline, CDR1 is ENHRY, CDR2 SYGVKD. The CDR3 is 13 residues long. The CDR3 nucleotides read TGTGCCATCAGTGGAGACAGGGGCTACGAGCAGTACTTC. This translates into CAISGDRGYEQYF.

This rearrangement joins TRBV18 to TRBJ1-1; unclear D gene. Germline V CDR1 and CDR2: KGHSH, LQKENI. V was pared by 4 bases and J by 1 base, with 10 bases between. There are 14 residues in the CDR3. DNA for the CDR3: TGTGCCAGCTCACTCGACACCCAGAACACTGAAGCTTTCTTT. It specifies CASSLDTQNTEAFF.

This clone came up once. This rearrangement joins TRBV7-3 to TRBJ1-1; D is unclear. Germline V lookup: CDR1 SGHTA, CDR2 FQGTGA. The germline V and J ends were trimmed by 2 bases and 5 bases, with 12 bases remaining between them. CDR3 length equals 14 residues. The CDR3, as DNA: TGTGCCAGCAGCTTAGCAGGAAGAGGGACTGAAGCTTTCTTT. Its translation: CASSLAGRGTEAFF.

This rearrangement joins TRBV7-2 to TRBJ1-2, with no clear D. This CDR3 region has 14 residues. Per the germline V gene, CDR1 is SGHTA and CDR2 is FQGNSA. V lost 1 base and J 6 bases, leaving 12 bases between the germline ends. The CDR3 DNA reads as TGTGCCAGCAGCTTAGGCGGCAGAACAAATGGCTACACCTTC. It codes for CASSLGGRTNGYTF.

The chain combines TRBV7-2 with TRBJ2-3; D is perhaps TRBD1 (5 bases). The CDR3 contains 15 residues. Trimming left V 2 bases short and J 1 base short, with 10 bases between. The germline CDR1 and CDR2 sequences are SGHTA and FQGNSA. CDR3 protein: CASSLRQGGTDTQYF. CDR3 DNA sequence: TGTGCCAGCAGCTTACGTCAGGGTGGCACAGATACGCAGTATTTT.

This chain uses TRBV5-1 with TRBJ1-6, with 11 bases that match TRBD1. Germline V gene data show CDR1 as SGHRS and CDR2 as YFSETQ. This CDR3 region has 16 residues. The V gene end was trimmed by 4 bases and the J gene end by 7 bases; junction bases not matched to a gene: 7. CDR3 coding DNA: TGCGCCAGCAGCCCGTCAAGGACAGGGGGCAATTCACCCCTCCACTTT. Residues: CASSPSRTGGNSPLHF.